This T cell receptor (beta chain) derives from a study of T cell changes during pregnancy in multiple sclerosis. This clone was observed a single time. The CDR3 contains 15 residues. J was trimmed by 2 bases and V by 4 bases; bases with no gene match: 6. CDR1 SGHTS and CDR2 YDEGEE come from the germline V gene. Using immunoSEQ multiplex PCR, the repertoire was profiled, and TCRdb retains in-frame clones only, with some absent. The sample shows roughly 29,000 clones, roughly 91% of them seen only once. The material sequenced was CD4+ T cells from peripheral blood mononuclear cells, taken after pregnancy. The V gene is TRBV5-8, the J gene TRBJ2-3; TRBD1 aligns across 8 bases. The TCR comes from a female donor with multiple sclerosis, enrolled in a pregnancy study. DNA for the CDR3: TGTGCCAGCAGCCTGGGGACAGGAAACACAGATACGCAGTATTTT. It encodes CASSLGTGNTDTQYF.